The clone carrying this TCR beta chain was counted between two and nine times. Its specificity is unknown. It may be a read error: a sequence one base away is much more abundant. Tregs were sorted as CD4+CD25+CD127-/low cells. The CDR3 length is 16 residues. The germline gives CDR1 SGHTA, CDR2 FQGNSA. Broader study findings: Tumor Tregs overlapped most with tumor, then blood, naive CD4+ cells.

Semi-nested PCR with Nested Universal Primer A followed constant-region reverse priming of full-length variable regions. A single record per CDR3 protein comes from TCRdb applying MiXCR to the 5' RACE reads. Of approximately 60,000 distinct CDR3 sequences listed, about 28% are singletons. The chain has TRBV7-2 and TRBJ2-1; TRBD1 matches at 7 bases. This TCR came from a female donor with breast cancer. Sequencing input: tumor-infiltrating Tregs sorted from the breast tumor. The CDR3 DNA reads TGTGCCAGCAGACGAGGGGGCGTAAGCTCCTACAATGGGCAGTTCTTC. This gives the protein CASRRGGVSSYNGQFF.